The entry below gives a single T cell receptor (beta chain) sequence along with its context. This clone was observed a few times. Its recognized antigen is unknown. No base quality information exists; no much larger clone differs at one position. Library method: the immunoSEQ multiplex PCR assay. For the multiplex PCR, a mixture combining 60 forward primers for TCR Vbeta segments and 13 reverse primers for TCR Jbeta segments was used. The CDR3 region of rearranged TCR beta genes was amplified from genomic DNA with a multiplex PCR assay. The amplified TCR beta libraries were sequenced on the Illumina HiSeq System as 87-base-pair reads. The source study handled its data this way. Across the 670 or so repertoires, a later analysis counted 60 million to 90 million unique TCR beta chains, some 11 million of which were shared by at least two donors. Raw reads were error-corrected and collapsed into unique sequences by a nearest-neighbor algorithm in which closely related sequences were merged to remove PCR and sequencing errors. CDR3 sequences were aligned to IMGT reference sequences to assign V, D and J gene segments. For a sequence to be retained, a match of at least six nucleotides to both a V gene segment and a J gene segment was required. A rearrangement counted as productive if the CDR3 had no stop codons and remained in frame with V and J, and every other rearrangement counted as non-productive. Following IMGT convention, CDR3 was defined as the stretch from the second conserved V-encoded cysteine up to the conserved J-encoded phenylalanine. In an earlier analysis of more than 550 of the donors, sequences lacking an unambiguous match to a single V gene segment were excluded. An earlier analysis of 587 of the donors called V segments functional above 56.7% productive rearrangements and segregating when the between-donor standard deviation exceeded 5%. A statistical classification framework was built for diagnosing cytomegalovirus status from the catalog of TCR beta chain sequences. In a later analysis, V and J genes were assigned by comparing TCR nucleotide sequences against IMGT/GENE-DB human TR gene sequences. In a later analysis, CDR3 sequences and most-parsimonious VDJ recombination scenarios were assigned using the TCRdist pipeline. In a later analysis, every TCR beta chain was defined by the combination of its CDR3 amino acid sequence and its V-gene family, and reads without a unique V-gene family were dropped. A later analysis removed 500 to 600 highly shared, low-generation-probability nucleotide sequences to deal with suspected cross-contamination and a sequencing artifact. In a later analysis, a clonal expansion index was calculated for each public chain from normalized within-repertoire ranks of inferred template counts. Generation probabilities in a later analysis came from a VDJ recombination model fitted to out-of-frame rearrangements, and those results were checked against IGoR. Hypergeometric tests were used in a later analysis to score TCR-TCR, TCR-HLA and TCR-CMV co-occurrence, with a repertoire-size bias correction applied to the TCR pairs. In a later analysis, false discovery rates were estimated by permuting HLA or CMV assignments 20 times. A later analysis grouped co-occurring TCRs with DBSCAN, adding TCRdist sequence similarity when clustering within HLA-allele-positive subsets. Repertoires with fewer than 30,000 or more than 120,000 public chains were left out of co-occurrence clustering, as were a few repertoires with anomalous nucleotide sharing. TCRdb's version of the immuneACCESS table is confined to in-frame rearrangements and falls short of the full clone set. An unresolved V gene accounts for under half of the shortfall where checked; the remainder is of unknown origin. That table furnishes V, J and clone size, whereas the DNA furnished D and trimming. The table for this sample lists about 190,000 clones; roughly 80% of them were counted only once. The ten largest clones represent about 5.7% of the sample.

The cohort was made up of about 610 healthy bone marrow donors. Cohort members were all nominally healthy when sampled, although unrecorded immune exposures were likely present. The donor was CMV seropositive and belonged to the group of 250 to 350 seropositive cohort members. Each donor provided a peripheral blood sample, and peripheral blood mononuclear cells were used for TCR beta sequencing. The Qiagen DNeasy Blood Extraction Kit was used to extract genomic DNA from the blood cell samples. V loses 5 bases, J loses 4 bases, and the germline ends lie 15 bases apart. The CDR3 runs 15 residues from the cysteine to the phenylalanine. Only CDR3 DNA remains: 45 bases, in frame from the first base. CDR1 MNHEY and CDR2 SVGAGI are derived from the germline V gene. The data derive from a study of cytomegalovirus exposure and HLA in healthy donors (dated by TCRdb to the late 2010s). Some background on the complete study: In an earlier analysis of roughly 590 of the donors, approximately 300 Gb of sequence data and 90 million to 120 million unique TCR beta sequences from about 179 million T cells were reported. About 300 gigabases of sequencing data and approximately 92 million unique TCR sequences made up an early release that covered some 640 HLA-typed donors. Among the roughly 430 genotyped donors, about 85% belonged to the genetic ancestry cluster associated with self-reported Caucasian donors. The aim of the study was to test whether cataloging public T cell receptors could identify signatures of past pathogen exposure. The T cell repertoires of under 700 subjects were profiled by immunosequencing and related to cytomegalovirus serostatus. Along with the roughly 670-subject first cohort, a separate validation cohort of about 110 different subjects was used. High-throughput TCR immunosequencing, statistical association of individual TCRs with disease status, and machine learning were combined to predict cytomegalovirus infection status. A later analysis re-examined previously published TCR beta repertoires from 600 to 700 donors and added high-resolution HLA genotyping to investigate patterns of TCR occurrence. Rather than using new phenotypic data, the later analysis identified candidate immune exposures from TCR beta sequences and from how often those sequences occurred across donors. To decide whether each TCR beta V gene segment behaved as functional or pseudogenic, an earlier analysis of nearly 600 of the donors relied on high-throughput TCR beta sequencing. Donor age, sex, ethnicity and CMV serostatus were collected together with the repertoire data. Genome-wide SNP genotypes for about 65% of the 666 donors were used in a later genetic analysis, which treated that subset as a discovery cohort. All discovery cohort repertoires had been generated using a single sequencing platform. HLA typing covered class I and class II loci at four-digit resolution. Typing coverage varied by locus: roughly 629-630 donors for A, B, C, DRB1 and DQB1; about 520 for DQA1; over 600 for DPA1; approximately 490 for DPB1. Because of strong linkage in the cohort, roughly five DR-DQ haplotypes were treated as single units for association and clustering. On average, about 240,000 unique TCR beta nucleotide sequences were sequenced per donor among 350 to 400 genotyped donors of the cohort, with 15% to 20% of those sequences being non-productive.

What the authors observed across the whole study: The classifier was reported to diagnose cytomegalovirus status with high specificity and sensitivity in both the original cohort and the validation cohort. The authors suggested that the approach could potentially be extended to other disease states and immunological phenotypes. Strong co-occurrence of HLA alleles, especially DR and DQ, made assigning TCR associations to individual alleles difficult. Sequencing depth was assumed to be roughly uniform across donors in the presence/absence analyses, though that assumption may not hold. At a false discovery rate of 0.05, a later analysis linked under 20,000 TCR beta sequences to specific HLA alleles. In the study, about 150 TCR beta chains were listed as associated with cytomegalovirus. In a later genetic analysis, a missense DCLRE1C variant was associated with V-gene and J-gene trimming of TCR beta chains, and the association was replicated in an independent cohort. Some IMGT-functional V segments, including TRBV6-2 and TRBV6-3, could not be distinguished by the 87-base-pair reads and were therefore excluded. CMV serostatus was the only immune exposure information available for the cohort. In a later analysis, most CMV-associated TCR beta chains were found to appear HLA-restricted, with HLA associations seemingly driven largely by CMV exposure. Correlated functional status among segregating V segments might be attributable to linkage disequilibrium, but an unknown experimental factor could not be ruled out. This cohort had only TCR beta chains sequenced, and the lack of alpha or paired-chain data limited which features could be detected. Most TCR sequences were observed very rarely across donors, whereas some public TCRs were present in many individuals. A further reported finding was that TCR beta sequences accurately predicted the HLA-A and HLA-B alleles for most subjects in the first cohort. A later analysis reported that several top co-occurrence clusters appeared linked to parvovirus B19, influenza, CMV and Epstein-Barr virus. In a later analysis, HLA-associated TCR beta chains showed more clonal expansion and lower generation probabilities than non-associated chains that were equally common. Approximately 18 rarely observed V segments, including chromosome 9 orphons, were excluded from the earlier analysis of approximately 500 of the donors because counts were too low. Because HLA typing was unavailable for some donors at each locus, only the typed subset was used in association tests. A cluster of highly shared sequence variants was judged likely to represent a technical artifact of the sequencing pipeline. In an earlier analysis of around 600 of the donors, most TCR beta V segments appeared in productive rearrangements about 87% or about 30% of the time, broadly matching IMGT annotations. According to a later genetic analysis, donors in an Asian-associated ancestry cluster had fewer N-insertions in productive TCRs than the approximately 690-donor mean. In a later analysis, the rate of TCR association differed among HLA loci, with DRB1 alleles having the most associated TCRs and HLA-C alleles having the fewest. In vitro tests confirmed that three of the cytomegalovirus-associated TCR beta chains recognize cytomegalovirus antigens.

The rearranged chain carries TRBV6-5 and TRBJ1-5, and TRBD1 may be the D gene, going by 5 matching bases. This clonotype was sampled from a man between 40 and 49 years old in good health and CMV-seropositive. Material: PBMCs. Read as DNA, the sequence is TGTGCCAGCAGTCGAAGGGGTGGTGGTAATCAGCCCCAGCATTTT. This yields the protein CASSRRGGGNQPQHF.